This record looks at one T cell receptor beta chain sequence and its context. What it binds is not known. These data come from a study of T cell responses to AZD1222 COVID-19 vaccine. Study-level points and caveats: Donors, mostly white British, included more females; clonal diversity was possibly underestimated. Nearly half of unique spike-specific TCRs reportedly avoided B.1.351 and B.1.1.7 mutated regions. No repertoire was sampled before or during the peak T cell response, only after it.

This CDR3 spans 11 amino acids. Trimming left V 5 bases short and J 10 bases short, with 11 bases between. Germline lookup yields CDR1 LNHDA and CDR2 SQIVND (reference sequence). Some clones are missing from TCRdb's copy, which holds only in-frame ones; the method was immunoSEQ multiplex PCR. The sample totals about 140,000 clones. Specimen: peripheral blood. The chain recombines TRBV19 with TRBJ1-1; possibly TRBD1 for D (5 bases). This clonotype was obtained from an adult in good health. CDR3 nucleotides: TGTGCCAGTAGTCTCCCTCAGGGAGCTTTCTTT. This codes for CASSLPQGAFF.